The present T cell receptor (beta chain) was sequenced within a study of tumor-infiltrating lymphocytes in localized non-small cell lung cancer. Across the whole study: Some samples were collected after neoadjuvant chemotherapy; smokers, never-smokers and several histologies were included. Regarding the study as a whole: Not all patients were TCR sequenced, owing to tissue quantity. IM1 and IM2 tumors showed no difference in T-cell fraction.

TCRdb's copy holds only in-frame clones and misses some; the assay was immunoSEQ multiplex PCR. The data show fewer than 15,000 clones, over 65% seen once. A word on this clone: The target antigen is unknown.

V dropped 6 bases and J dropped 3 bases, with 12 bases sitting between them. CDR1 and CDR2 (germline): MNHEY, SVGAGI. The CDR3 is made up of 14 amino acids. Sequences were obtained from lung tumor tissue. The receptor was derived from a human donor with non-small cell lung cancer. The V call is TRBV6-5, the J call TRBJ1-5; no reliable D call. The CDR3 sequence: CASSPGSYNQPQHF. The CDR3 DNA sequence: TGTGCCAGCAGCCCCGGGAGCTACAATCAGCCCCAGCATTTT.